These T cell receptor beta chains were read from a single sample in a study of a mutant IDH1 vaccine in newly diagnosed glioma. The method was immunoSEQ multiplex PCR; TCRdb's version includes in-frame clones alone and lacks a portion of them. Counted here are approximately 54,000 clones, approximately 80% occurring once; the ten biggest clones make up roughly a fifth. This specimen was PBMCs, taken from a glioma patient treated with radiotherapy, temozolomide or both. These receptors were obtained from a man aged 18 to 30 with glioma. CDR3s include the opening cysteine and the closing phenylalanine or tryptophan. A D gene is named only where the DNA matches it firmly. Size is stated for part of the rows, as once, few or many counts, or as a class when the clone is expanded.

j_gene: TRBJ2-1; d_gene: -; v_gene: TRBV7-8; abundance: few; CDR3nt: TGTGCCAGCAGCTTAGTTCAGGGGGGTAATGAGCAGTTCTTC; CDR3aa: CASSLVQGGNEQFF
j_gene: TRBJ1-1; d_gene: -; v_gene: TRBV5-1; abundance: -; CDR3nt: TGCGCCAGCAGCTTTTCGCACAACACTGAAGCTTTCTTT; CDR3aa: CASSFSHNTEAFF
j_gene: TRBJ1-2; d_gene: TRBD1; v_gene: TRBV27; abundance: -; CDR3nt: TGTGCCAGCAAGAAAGGGGGCGTGAAGGGCTACACCTTC; CDR3aa: CASKKGGVKGYTF
j_gene: TRBJ1-3; d_gene: -; v_gene: TRBV28; abundance: -; CDR3nt: TGTGCCAGCAGGGGGTCTGGAAACACCATATATTTT; CDR3aa: CASRGSGNTIYF
j_gene: TRBJ1-2; d_gene: -; v_gene: TRBV6-5; abundance: -; CDR3nt: TGTGCCAGCAGAGGACAGACTAACTATGGCTACACCTTC; CDR3aa: CASRGQTNYGYTF
j_gene: TRBJ2-7; d_gene: -; v_gene: TRBV19; abundance: -; CDR3nt: TGTGCCAGTAGTAGACAGGTGGGGAACTACGAGCAGTACTTC; CDR3aa: CASSRQVGNYEQYF
j_gene: TRBJ1-1; d_gene: TRBD1; v_gene: TRBV28; abundance: -; CDR3nt: TGTGCCAGCACCCAATCAGGGGGCCTCATGAACACTGAAGCTTTCTTT; CDR3aa: CASTQSGGLMNTEAFF
j_gene: TRBJ1-1; d_gene: -; v_gene: TRBV27; abundance: -; CDR3nt: TGTGCCAGCAGTACCATCAGGGGTTGGACTGAAGCTTTCTTT; CDR3aa: CASSTIRGWTEAFF
j_gene: TRBJ1-3; d_gene: -; v_gene: TRBV7-9; abundance: few; CDR3nt: TGTGCCAGCAGCTATCAGACAATCTTTCATTTT; CDR3aa: CASSYQTIFHF
j_gene: TRBJ1-1; d_gene: -; v_gene: TRBV15; abundance: -; CDR3nt: TGTGCCACCAGCAGAAGGGGGGGCACTGAAGCTTTCTTT; CDR3aa: CATSRRGGTEAFF
j_gene: TRBJ1-1; d_gene: -; v_gene: TRBV19; abundance: few; CDR3nt: TGTGCCAGTCACCTCGGGGCCTCTATGAACACTGAAGCTTTCTTT; CDR3aa: CASHLGASMNTEAFF
j_gene: TRBJ1-1; d_gene: -; v_gene: TRBV6-5; abundance: few; CDR3nt: TGTGCCAGCAGTTCCCCGGGGGGAGGCACTGAAGCTTTCTTT; CDR3aa: CASSSPGGGTEAFF
j_gene: TRBJ1-3; d_gene: -; v_gene: TRBV29-1; abundance: -; CDR3nt: TGCAGCGTTGGACGGTTGAGCTCTGGAAACACCATATATTTT; CDR3aa: CSVGRLSSGNTIYF
j_gene: TRBJ1-1; d_gene: -; v_gene: TRBV5-6; abundance: -; CDR3nt: TGTGCCAGCAGCCCGCCCAGCGGGAACACTGAAGCTTTCTTT; CDR3aa: CASSPPSGNTEAFF
j_gene: TRBJ1-5; d_gene: -; v_gene: TRBV6-5; abundance: -; CDR3nt: TGTGCCAGCGGTAAAGGGGGAATGGGCAATCAGCCCCAGCATTTT; CDR3aa: CASGKGGMGNQPQHF
j_gene: TRBJ1-4; d_gene: -; v_gene: TRBV30; abundance: few; CDR3nt: TGTGCCTGGACGGGACTAAAGGGGGGTGAAAAACTGTTTTTT; CDR3aa: CAWTGLKGGEKLFF
j_gene: TRBJ2-3; d_gene: -; v_gene: TRBV27; abundance: -; CDR3nt: TGTGCCAGCAGTCCGGCGGTAAGCACAGATACGCAGTATTTT; CDR3aa: CASSPAVSTDTQYF
j_gene: TRBJ1-2; d_gene: TRBD1; v_gene: TRBV5-1; abundance: -; CDR3nt: TGCGCCAGCAGCTTGGGACAGGGGGCGGGCGGCTACACCTTC; CDR3aa: CASSLGQGAGGYTF
j_gene: TRBJ1-1; d_gene: -; v_gene: TRBV5-4; abundance: -; CDR3nt: TGTGCCAGCAGGCGCCGAGGGAACACTGAAGCTTTCTTT; CDR3aa: CASRRRGNTEAFF
j_gene: TRBJ1-2; d_gene: -; v_gene: TRBV5-4; abundance: -; CDR3nt: TGTGCCAGCAGCTTGGTCGAGGGGCGCGGCTACACCTTC; CDR3aa: CASSLVEGRGYTF
j_gene: TRBJ2-5; d_gene: -; v_gene: TRBV6-6; abundance: -; CDR3nt: TGTGCCAGCAGACCGCCGGGTGCCGAGACCCAGTACTTC; CDR3aa: CASRPPGAETQYF
j_gene: TRBJ2-3; d_gene: TRBD2; v_gene: TRBV7-8; abundance: -; CDR3nt: TGTGCCAGCAGCTTAGAATCACTAGCGGGGGGCCCACTGACAGATACGCAGTATTTT; CDR3aa: CASSLESLAGGPLTDTQYF
j_gene: TRBJ1-2; d_gene: TRBD1; v_gene: TRBV4-3; abundance: few; CDR3nt: TGCGCCAGCAGCCAAGAAATACAGGGGAGCTATGGCTACACCTTC; CDR3aa: CASSQEIQGSYGYTF
j_gene: TRBJ1-1; d_gene: -; v_gene: TRBV5-1; abundance: -; CDR3nt: TGCGCCAGCAGCTTGGAAGGGAACACTGAAGCTTTCTTT; CDR3aa: CASSLEGNTEAFF
j_gene: TRBJ2-3; d_gene: -; v_gene: TRBV29-1; abundance: -; CDR3nt: TGCAGCGTTGAAGAACAGGGTGTGATGAGTACGCAGTATTTT; CDR3aa: CSVEEQGVMSTQYF
j_gene: TRBJ1-1; d_gene: -; v_gene: TRBV29-1; abundance: -; CDR3nt: TGCAGCGGGGCGACAGATACTGAAGCTTTCTTT; CDR3aa: CSGATDTEAFF
j_gene: TRBJ1-4; d_gene: -; v_gene: TRBV4-2; abundance: -; CDR3nt: TGTGCCAGCAGCCTCAGTTACAGGACAACTAATGAAAAACTGTTTTTT; CDR3aa: CASSLSYRTTNEKLFF
j_gene: TRBJ2-2; d_gene: -; v_gene: TRBV7-9; abundance: once; CDR3nt: TGTGCCAGCAGACCTGCGGGCGCCGGGGAGCTGTTTTTT; CDR3aa: CASRPAGAGELFF
j_gene: TRBJ1-6; d_gene: -; v_gene: TRBV4-3; abundance: -; CDR3nt: TGCGCCAGCAGCCAAGACGGGGGGCAGAGTTCACCCCTCCACTTT; CDR3aa: CASSQDGGQSSPLHF
j_gene: TRBJ1-1; d_gene: TRBD1; v_gene: TRBV19; abundance: -; CDR3nt: TGTGCCACGCGACAGGGGGGGACTGAAGCTTTCTTT; CDR3aa: CATRQGGTEAFF
j_gene: TRBJ2-1; d_gene: -; v_gene: TRBV30; abundance: -; CDR3nt: TGTGCCTGGGTAGCCCAGGGGGGGTTATCCTACAATGAGCAGTTCTTC; CDR3aa: CAWVAQGGLSYNEQFF
j_gene: TRBJ1-1; d_gene: TRBD1; v_gene: TRBV30; abundance: few; CDR3nt: TGTGCCTGGTGGACAGGTTCGAACACTGAAGCTTTCTTT; CDR3aa: CAWWTGSNTEAFF
j_gene: TRBJ1-1; d_gene: -; v_gene: TRBV29-1; abundance: once; CDR3nt: TGCAGCGTTGAAGGGGACACTGAAGCTTTCTTT; CDR3aa: CSVEGDTEAFF
j_gene: TRBJ1-2; d_gene: TRBD1; v_gene: TRBV29-1; abundance: -; CDR3nt: TGCAGCGTAGGACAGGCGCCTGGGTATGGCTACACCTTC; CDR3aa: CSVGQAPGYGYTF
j_gene: TRBJ1-2; d_gene: TRBD1; v_gene: TRBV7-3; abundance: -; CDR3nt: TGTGCCAGCAGACCCGGGACAGGGGGTTTCGTACGCTACACCTTC; CDR3aa: CASRPGTGGFVRYTF
j_gene: TRBJ2-3; d_gene: -; v_gene: TRBV27; abundance: -; CDR3nt: TGTGCCAGCAGTCCCGAGGCAGCCAAGAGGGCAGATACGCAGTATTTT; CDR3aa: CASSPEAAKRADTQYF
j_gene: TRBJ1-1; d_gene: -; v_gene: TRBV9; abundance: few; CDR3nt: TGTGCCAGCAGCGAGGGGCGACCTTCGGACACTGAAGCTTTCTTT; CDR3aa: CASSEGRPSDTEAFF
j_gene: TRBJ2-7; d_gene: -; v_gene: TRBV7-9; abundance: -; CDR3nt: TGTGCCAGCATAGCTGGGGAGCTGAGCTACGAGCAGTACTTC; CDR3aa: CASIAGELSYEQYF
j_gene: TRBJ1-1; d_gene: -; v_gene: TRBV5-1; abundance: once; CDR3nt: TGCGCCAGCAGCTCGAATACCGGGACACGGGTCAACACTGAAGCTTTCTTT; CDR3aa: CASSSNTGTRVNTEAFF
j_gene: TRBJ2-3; d_gene: -; v_gene: TRBV27; abundance: -; CDR3nt: TGTGCCAGCAGTAGACAGAGGGGGTCCACAGATACGCAGTATTTT; CDR3aa: CASSRQRGSTDTQYF
j_gene: TRBJ1-1; d_gene: -; v_gene: TRBV5-6; abundance: -; CDR3nt: TGTGCCAGCAGGGGACACTTAAACACTGAAGCTTTCTTT; CDR3aa: CASRGHLNTEAFF
j_gene: TRBJ2-2; d_gene: TRBD1; v_gene: TRBV5-1; abundance: few; CDR3nt: TGCGCCAGCAGCTCCCCAGGGGGCGGCAGGGCCACCGGGGAGCTGTTTTTT; CDR3aa: CASSSPGGGRATGELFF
j_gene: TRBJ2-1; d_gene: -; v_gene: TRBV6-5; abundance: once; CDR3nt: TGTGCCAGCAGTTCCAAGGACAACTCCTACAATGAGCAGTTCTTC; CDR3aa: CASSSKDNSYNEQFF
j_gene: TRBJ1-1; d_gene: -; v_gene: TRBV5-4; abundance: -; CDR3nt: TGTGCCAGCAGCAAGGCCTCCTACACTGAAGCTTTCTTT; CDR3aa: CASSKASYTEAFF
j_gene: TRBJ1-4; d_gene: -; v_gene: TRBV6-5; abundance: -; CDR3nt: TGTGCCTCCCGAAATGAAAAACTGTTTTTT; CDR3aa: CASRNEKLFF
j_gene: TRBJ1-1; d_gene: -; v_gene: TRBV9; abundance: -; CDR3nt: TGTGCCAGCAGCGCCGGACAGTTGAACACTGAAGCTTTCTTT; CDR3aa: CASSAGQLNTEAFF
j_gene: TRBJ1-1; d_gene: TRBD1; v_gene: TRBV9; abundance: -; CDR3nt: TGTGCCAGCAGCTTAAGGGGGACAGATTACATGAACACTGAAGCTTTCTTT; CDR3aa: CASSLRGTDYMNTEAFF
j_gene: TRBJ1-1; d_gene: -; v_gene: TRBV4-1; abundance: -; CDR3nt: TGCGCCAGCAGCCGAGGTAGTGAAGCTTTCTTT; CDR3aa: CASSRGSEAFF
j_gene: TRBJ1-2; d_gene: -; v_gene: TRBV12-5; abundance: -; CDR3nt: TGTGCTAGTGGTTTGACGTCCTGGGTTCGTGGGGGCTACACCTTC; CDR3aa: CASGLTSWVRGGYTF
j_gene: TRBJ2-2; d_gene: TRBD1; v_gene: TRBV6-5; abundance: -; CDR3nt: TGTGCCAGCAGTAAGCAGGGGGCGCCCGGGGAGCTGTTTTTT; CDR3aa: CASSKQGAPGELFF
j_gene: TRBJ1-1; d_gene: TRBD1; v_gene: TRBV2; abundance: -; CDR3nt: TGTGCCAGCAGACAGGGGGAGAACACTGAAGCTTTCTTT; CDR3aa: CASRQGENTEAFF
j_gene: TRBJ1-1; d_gene: -; v_gene: TRBV6-1; abundance: -; CDR3nt: TGTGCCAGCGAGAAATGGACGGGGAACACTGAAGCTTTCTTT; CDR3aa: CASEKWTGNTEAFF
j_gene: TRBJ1-3; d_gene: -; v_gene: TRBV30; abundance: -; CDR3nt: TGTGCCTGGAGTCCCGGACAGTACTCTGGAAACACCATATATTTT; CDR3aa: CAWSPGQYSGNTIYF
j_gene: TRBJ1-2; d_gene: -; v_gene: TRBV7-9; abundance: -; CDR3nt: TGTGCCAGCAGCTTAGGGGGCCGGGGCGGCTATGGCTACACCTTC; CDR3aa: CASSLGGRGGYGYTF
j_gene: TRBJ2-2; d_gene: -; v_gene: TRBV18; abundance: few; CDR3nt: TGTGCCAGCTCACCATTAGCTAGGAACACCGGGGAGCTGTTTTTT; CDR3aa: CASSPLARNTGELFF
j_gene: TRBJ1-2; d_gene: TRBD1; v_gene: TRBV7-9; abundance: -; CDR3nt: TGTGCCAGCAGCGATCGACAGGGAGGTGGGCATGGCTACACCTTC; CDR3aa: CASSDRQGGGHGYTF
j_gene: TRBJ1-6; d_gene: -; v_gene: TRBV30; abundance: -; CDR3nt: TGTGCCTGGAAAGGGGAAAAGACCGCATTTGGTTCACCCCTCCACTTT; CDR3aa: CAWKGEKTAFGSPLHF
j_gene: TRBJ1-5; d_gene: TRBD1; v_gene: TRBV11-2; abundance: -; CDR3nt: TGTGCCAGCAGCCTAGGACAGGGGTCTGGACGGAATCAGCCCCAGCATTTT; CDR3aa: CASSLGQGSGRNQPQHF
j_gene: TRBJ1-1; d_gene: -; v_gene: TRBV27; abundance: -; CDR3nt: TGTGCCAGCGAGGGGGGCACTGAAGCTTTCTTT; CDR3aa: CASEGGTEAFF
j_gene: TRBJ2-5; d_gene: -; v_gene: TRBV6-4; abundance: -; CDR3nt: TGTGCCAGCAGTGATAATGCGGGGAGACAAGAGACCCAGTACTTC; CDR3aa: CASSDNAGRQETQYF